This TCR beta chain was observed in a study of long-term antiretroviral therapy in people with HIV. Study-wide findings and caveats: All time points showed a repertoire dominated by clones expanded before ART. HIV repertoires covered narrower CDR3 length ranges than controls did.

Survey-level immunoSEQ v3.0 assays were run. Repertoires were generated with immunoSEQ multiplex PCR, while TCRdb's copy carries only in-frame clones and drops some. The sample shows about 9,100 clones, about 78% of them seen only once. Prior to DNA extraction, the samples held roughly 0.85-10 million cryopreserved PBMC. This CDR3 region has 15 residues. Germline-derived CDR1 and CDR2 are MNHEY and SVGAGI. V shed 6 bases and J shed 0 bases, with 11 bases lying between them. With regard to this clone: Its antigen is undetermined.

The chain couples TRBV6-5 to TRBJ1-4, with D unresolved. This specimen consisted of unsorted PBMCs, obtained 0.4 years before starting antiretroviral therapy. The sequence derives from a man aged 25 to 40 with HIV. CDR3: CASSPDFATNEKLFF. The CDR3 DNA sequence: TGTGCCAGCAGCCCCGACTTCGCAACTAATGAAAAACTGTTTTTT.